The clone carrying this T cell receptor (beta chain) was recorded once. What it binds is not known. This sample was included in a study of early stage breast cancer tumors. Study-wide background: Invasive lobular carcinomas made up four of 12 ER+/PR+/HER2- tumors.

Germline-derived CDR1 and CDR2 are SGHTA and FQGTGA. The junction had 16 bases not matched to a gene; V was cut back by 6 bases and J by 9 bases. This CDR3 contains 17 residues. Blood replicates held 0.5 ug DNA, tumor or normal breast roughly 1.5 ug, two each. Assay used: immunoSEQ multiplex PCR; TCRdb lists only in-frame clones, some missing. The table records fewer than 75,000 clones, about 80% of them present only once. Study-wide results and caveats: In about 90% of the 16 patients, blood comparison separated tumor from normal breast. Tumors had approximately 2.4-fold higher T cell density than normal breast.

Material for sequencing was blood. This TCR was sampled from a person aged 25 to 39 with breast cancer. The chain employs TRBV7-3 and TRBJ2-3; 12 bases fit TRBD2. The CDR3 DNA reads as TGTGCCAGCAGTTCTCCTGCTAGCGGGAGGGCCCGGGGAACGCAGTATTTT. This gives the protein CASSSPASGRARGTQYF.